This TCR beta chain came from a study of blood T cell repertoires in COVID-19. Study as a whole: COVID-19 samples, acute and convalescent, were from the United States, Italy and Spain. Nucleic acid was either cDNA or gDNA, and it came from T cells, B-cell-depleted T cells, or PBMCs.

Study processing details: Amplification of reference gene primers was used by the study to estimate nucleated cell counts. The method was immunoSEQ multiplex PCR; TCRdb's version includes in-frame clones alone and lacks a portion of them. D and trimming were read from the DNA, whereas the V and J calls and clone size are those reported in that table. The sample lists nearly 65,000 clones; around four fifths were seen once. This CDR3 spans 13 amino acids. Germline lookup yields CDR1 MNHEY and CDR2 SVGAGI. The J segment lost 6 bases and the V segment lost 10 bases, leaving 9 bases of the junction unmatched.

This TCR derives from a human donor in a cohort sampled during active COVID-19. V and J are TRBV6-5 and TRBJ2-1, with 7 bases that match TRBD2. The sample comprised peripheral blood. In nucleotides, the CDR3 is TGTGCCACCCCCGGGGGGTCAGGCAATGAGCAGTTCTTC. As protein: CATPGGSGNEQFF.